The 26 T cell receptor beta chains reported below all come from one sample, sequenced in a study of early T cells in non-severe SARS-CoV-2 infection. TCRdb used MiXCR to reprocess the 5' RACE reads, holding one entry per CDR3 protein. The data hold some 76,000 distinct CDR3 sequences, with around 16% observed a single time. Sequencing was carried out using whole blood. All receptors come from an adult who was a healthcare worker with PCR-confirmed SARS-CoV-2 infection or an uninfected control (not recorded which).

This clonotype came up a few times. The rearrangement uses TRBV24-1 and TRBJ1-5; 9 bases are shared with TRBD1. The ends lost 5 bases at V and 7 bases at J; junction bases unmatched: 2. The CDR3 runs 13 residues. Germline V gene data show CDR1 as KGHDR and CDR2 as SFDVKD. The DNA for the CDR3 is TGTGCCACCAGTGTACAGGGGGCGCAGCCCCAGCATTTT. Translated: CATSVQGAQPQHF.

This clonotype showed up just a few times. The V and J genes are TRBV28 and TRBJ1-1, with D unresolved. Germline V gene lookup returns CDR1 MDHEN and CDR2 SYDVKM. V was clipped by 3 bases and J by 3 bases, with 5 bases between them. The CDR3 runs to 12 residues. The CDR3 loop reads CASSLKHTEAFF. The CDR3 DNA follows: TGTGCCAGCAGTTTGAAGCACACTGAAGCTTTCTTT.

This clonotype was seen a single time. The rearrangement joins TRBV12-5 to TRBJ2-7, with D perhaps matching TRBD2 (6 bases). The CDR3 is 15 amino acids. Trimming took off 0 bases at V and 2 bases at J, with 11 bases between the two ends. Germline CDR1 LGHNT, CDR2 FRNRAP. The CDR3 DNA reads as TGTGCTAGTGGTTTGGTGGTCGGCGGGACCTACGAGCAGTACTTC. Its protein is CASGLVVGGTYEQYF. The full variable domain, with the rest looked up from reference TRBV12-5 and TRBJ2-7, is DARVTQTPRHKVTEMGQEVTMRCQPILGHNTVFWYRQTMMQGLELLAYFRNRAPLDDSGMPKDRFSAEMPDATLATLKIQPSEPRDSAVYFCASGLVVGGTYEQYFGPGTRLTVT.

This clonotype appeared a single time. This chain uses TRBV12-3 or TRBV12-4 with TRBJ2-1; TRBD2 matches at 11 bases. The CDR3 covers 15 residues. V lost 5 bases and J lost 5; bases outside the gene matches: 5. CDR3: CASSEGTSGNNEQFF. The CDR3 region has the DNA TGTGCCAGCAGTGAAGGGACTAGCGGAAACAATGAGCAGTTCTTC.

The V and J genes are TRBV9 and TRBJ1-3, with 7 bases that match TRBD1. Germline trimming cut 4 bases from V and 4 bases from J; bases unmatched to any gene: 11. This CDR3 comprises 16 residues. Germline loops: CDR1 SGDLS, CDR2 YYNGEE. This CDR3 is CASSTKTGYYGNTIYF. CDR3 coding DNA: TGTGCCAGCAGCACCAAGACAGGGTATTACGGAAACACCATATATTTT.

This clonotype came up a few times. The chain links TRBV7-9 to TRBJ1-4, with no clear D. Germline V gene data show CDR1 as SEHNR and CDR2 as FQNEAQ (reference sequence). This CDR3 region has 16 residues. The V and J ends lost 4 bases and 2 bases respectively, with 14 bases between them. The CDR3 nucleotides are TGTGCCAGCAGCTCGAGCACCACAGCTACTAATGAAAAACTGTTTTTT. Amino acids: CASSSSTTATNEKLFF.

This clonotype was seen only once. The chain links TRBV7-3 to TRBJ2-3, with D perhaps matching TRBD1 (6 bases). This CDR3 region has 15 residues. The V gene's germline CDR1 is SGHTA and CDR2 FQGTGA. With 1 base removed from V and 8 bases from J, the gap between germline ends came to 16 bases. In DNA form, the CDR3 reads TGTGCCAGCAGCTTAAGCCCCCTCAGGGGTGTTACGCAGTATTTT. Translated: CASSLSPLRGVTQYF.

Remarks on this clonotype: One end of the junction fails to match germline, which may point to a read error. CDR3 amino acids: CVSSTGRYEQYF. CDR3 nucleotides: TGTGTCAGCTCGACAGGGAGATACGAGCAGTACTTC. The chain recombines TRBV6-2 or TRBV6-3 with TRBJ2-7, with 7 bases that match TRBD1. Germline V gene lookup returns CDR1 MNHEY and CDR2 SVGEGT. The length of the CDR3 is 12 residues.

This clonotype was seen a handful of times. The V and J genes are TRBV5-1 and TRBJ2-7; tentatively, D is TRBD1 (5 bases). V was shortened by 5 bases and J by 1 base, with 13 bases between the two germline ends. The CDR3 length is 14 residues. CDR1 is SGHRS and CDR2 is YFSETQ in the germline V gene. CDR3 coding DNA: TGCGCCAGCAGTCCTCAGACAGCATCCTACGAGCAGTACTTC. Amino acid sequence: CASSPQTASYEQYF.

A few counts support this clonotype. The CDR3 here is CASRTTRGENTQYF. DNA of the CDR3: TGTGCCAGCAGAACTACAAGGGGGGAGAATACGCAGTATTTT. This chain uses TRBV11-1 with TRBJ2-3; D tentatively reads TRBD1 or TRBD2 (6 bases each). Deletions cut 6 bases from V and 7 bases from J, with 17 bases between. The CDR3 contains 14 residues. CDR1 and CDR2 (germline): SGHAT, FQDESV (reference sequence).

V is TRBV6-4 and J is TRBJ1-6, with D unclear. V shed 5 bases and J shed 7 bases, with 12 bases lying between them. The V gene's germline CDR1 is MRHNA and CDR2 SNTAGT. The CDR3 loop spans 14 amino acids. CDR3 nucleotides: TGTGCCAGCAGTTTAACGCCGGGGAATTCACCCCTCCACTTT. Translating it yields CASSLTPGNSPLHF.

This clonotype showed up just a few times. J is TRBJ2-7 and V is TRBV4-1; 7 bases are a match to TRBD1. After removal of 1 base from V and 5 bases from J, the junction contained 8 bases not matched to a gene. The germline gives CDR1 MGHRA, CDR2 YSYEKL. The CDR3 consists of 15 residues. The CDR3 DNA reads as TGCGCCAGCAGCCAAGGACAGGGACCTTTTGACGAGCAGTACTTC. It specifies CASSQGQGPFDEQYF.

V is TRBV12-3 or TRBV12-4 and J is TRBJ2-7; D gene unclear. Trimming stripped 3 bases from V and 7 bases from J, with 10 bases between. This CDR3 spans 12 amino acids. CDR3: CASSLGPWEQYF. The CDR3 region has the DNA TGTGCCAGCAGTTTGGGCCCTTGGGAGCAGTACTTC.

This clonotype was detected only a few times. The rearrangement uses TRBV4-3 and TRBJ2-7; tentatively, D is TRBD1 (6 bases). Trimming cost V 0 bases and J 3 bases, with 9 bases left between them. This CDR3 spans 14 amino acids. Germline CDR1 reads LGHNA; CDR2 reads YSLEER. This chain's CDR3 is CASSQDQGNYEQYF. The CDR3 DNA reads as TGCGCCAGCAGCCAAGATCAGGGGAACTACGAGCAGTACTTC.

Only a few counts were recorded for this clonotype. V usage is TRBV4-2 and J usage is TRBJ2-7; TRBD2 aligns across 11 bases. The CDR3 is 15 amino acids. V lost 1 base to trimming and J lost 2 bases; unmatched junction nucleotides: 1. Germline CDR1 and CDR2: LGHNA and YNFKEQ. CDR3 loop: CASSQGLAGPYEQYF. The CDR3 DNA follows: TGTGCCAGCAGCCAAGGACTAGCGGGACCCTACGAGCAGTACTTC.

This clonotype was found many times. V is TRBV11-3 and J is TRBJ2-5, with D possibly TRBD2 on 5 matching bases. Germline CDR1 is SGHNT and CDR2 is YENEEA. The CDR3 sequence is 15 residues long. V was cut by 0 bases and J by 0 bases, with 8 bases left in between. The CDR3 is CASSLDGKYQETQYF. CDR3 nucleotide sequence: TGTGCCAGCAGCTTAGACGGGAAGTACCAAGAGACCCAGTACTTC. Filled out from reference TRBV11-3 and TRBJ2-5, the complete variable domain reads EAGVVQSPRYKIIEKKQPVAFWCNPISGHNTLYWYLQNLGQGPELLIRYENEEAVDDSQLPKDRFSAERLKGVDSTLKIQPAELGDSAVYLCASSLDGKYQETQYFGPGTRLLVL.

This clonotype was found a few times. V is TRBV7-8 and J is TRBJ2-7, with D possibly TRBD1 on 5 matching bases. Germline lookup yields CDR1 SGHVS and CDR2 FQNEAQ. Trimming shortened V by 5 bases and J by 4 bases, and 9 bases separated the two germline ends. CDR3 size: 12 residues. The CDR3 spells CASSGAAYEQYF. The CDR3 DNA is TGTGCCAGCAGCGGGGCGGCGTACGAGCAGTACTTC.

The V call is TRBV20-1, the J call TRBJ2-7, with D perhaps matching TRBD1 or TRBD2 (5 bases each). There are 16 residues in the CDR3. Germline-derived CDR1 and CDR2 are DFQATT and SNEGSKA (reference sequence). Trimming took off 0 bases at V and 3 bases at J, with 18 bases between the two ends. The CDR3 protein is CSARDPLMGVSYEQYF. The DNA of the CDR3 is TGCAGTGCTAGAGATCCCTTAATGGGGGTCAGCTACGAGCAGTACTTC.

The chain couples TRBV14 to TRBJ1-2, with D tentatively TRBD1 (5 bases). CDR1 is SGHDN and CDR2 is FVKESK in the germline V gene. The CDR3 is 15 amino acids. Trimming pared 1 base from V and 2 bases from J, leaving 11 bases between. The CDR3 here is CASSQVQGWNYGYTF. The CDR3 DNA follows: TGTGCCAGCAGCCAAGTTCAGGGTTGGAACTATGGCTACACCTTC.

This clonotype was counted only a few times. This chain joins TRBV12-5 and TRBJ2-1; no reliable D call. Germline lookup yields CDR1 LGHNT and CDR2 FRNRAP. V lost 5 bases and J 3 bases, leaving 8 bases between the germline ends. This CDR3 is 13 amino acids long. The CDR3 nucleotides are TGTGCTAGTGGTACGGACCTCTACAATGAGCAGTTCTTC. This gives the protein CASGTDLYNEQFF.

This clonotype has a handful of counts. The J gene is TRBJ2-2, the V gene TRBV11-3; tentatively, D is TRBD2 (5 bases). The CDR3 is made up of 18 amino acids. The V end lost 2 bases, the J end lost 0 bases, and 16 bases lay between the germline ends. Per the germline V gene, CDR1 is SGHNT and CDR2 is YENEEA. The CDR3: CASSLPLGSHSNTGELFF. In DNA form, the CDR3 reads TGTGCCAGCAGCTTACCCCTGGGGAGCCATTCGAACACCGGGGAGCTGTTTTTT.

The rearrangement links TRBV4-2 to TRBJ2-7, with 7 nucleotides matching TRBD2. Germline CDR1 reads LGHNA; CDR2 reads YNFKEQ. V dropped 1 base and J dropped 2; count of bases not matched to a gene: 5. There are 15 residues in the CDR3. Here the CDR3 reads CASSQGGRAAYEQYF. CDR3 DNA sequence: TGTGCCAGCAGCCAAGGAGGGAGGGCAGCCTACGAGCAGTACTTC.

The J gene is TRBJ1-1, the V gene TRBV7-6; possible D gene TRBD1, 6 bases. V was cut by 1 base and J by 7 bases, with 16 bases left in between. This CDR3 spans 15 amino acids. CDR1 is SGHVS, CDR2 FNYEAQ, per germline. The DNA of the CDR3 is TGTGCCAGCAGCTTAGGCAGGGGCCCCCTATTTGAAGCTTTCTTT. It encodes CASSLGRGPLFEAFF.

This clonotype has only a few counts. The J gene is TRBJ2-7, the V gene TRBV7-6, with D perhaps TRBD2 (5 bases). This CDR3 has 15 amino acids. CDR1 and CDR2 (germline): SGHVS, FNYEAQ. Trimming removed 2 bases at V and 0 bases at J, with 11 bases between. The CDR3 sequence is CASSLSGMSSYEQYF. The CDR3 coding sequence is TGTGCCAGCAGCTTAAGCGGCATGAGCTCCTACGAGCAGTACTTC. Full variable domain (remainder filled in from reference TRBV7-6 and TRBJ2-7): GAGVSQSPRYKVTKRGQDVALRCDPISGHVSLYWYRQALGQGPEFLTYFNYEAQQDKSGLPNDRFSAERPEGSISTLTIQRTEQRDSAMYRCASSLSGMSSYEQYFGPGTRLTVT.

This clonotype has only a few counts. The chain employs TRBV5-1 and TRBJ2-7, with 7 bases lining up with TRBD2. CDR1 is SGHRS and CDR2 is YFSETQ in the germline V gene. V lost 0 bases to trimming and J lost 6 bases; unmatched junction nucleotides: 0. This CDR3 spans 12 amino acids. The chain's CDR3 is CASSLAGGEQYF. CDR3 in DNA: TGCGCCAGCAGCTTGGCGGGGGGCGAGCAGTACTTC.

CDR3 protein: CASSPDRGGSDTQYF. The CDR3 region has the DNA TGTGCCAGCAGTCCGGACAGGGGTGGATCAGATACGCAGTATTTT. This chain joins TRBV12-3 or TRBV12-4 and TRBJ2-3, with 9 nucleotides matching TRBD1. Trimming at V came to 5 bases and at J to 4 bases, leaving 7 bases not matched to a gene. The CDR3 extends over 15 amino acids.